This is a list of T cell receptor beta chains from one sample in a study of blood T cell repertoires in COVID-19. Sequenced by immunoSEQ multiplex PCR; TCRdb stores in-frame clones only, minus some. The table has 180,000 or so clones, around 83% seen once. The sample comprised peripheral blood. All receptors come from a man between 18 and 35 years old with acute or convalescent COVID-19. Both conserved end residues are part of each CDR3. The D gene is left open where the match is weak. Clone size is stated in some rows and not others, as once, few, many or a class when expanded.

d_call	clone_size	v_call	j_call	cdr3_aa	cdr3_nt
.	.	TRBV7-9	TRBJ2-7	CASSLALGASYEQYF	TGTGCCAGCAGCTTAGCGCTAGGGGCCTCCTACGAGCAGTACTTC
.	.	TRBV12-3/TRBV12-4	TRBJ1-1	CASSLQVNTEAFF	TGTGCCAGCAGTTTACAGGTGAACACTGAAGCTTTCTTT
.	.	TRBV24-1	TRBJ1-2	CATSDNRMAYGYTF	TGTGCCACCAGTGATAACAGAATGGCGTATGGCTACACCTTC
TRBD1	.	TRBV7-3	TRBJ2-2	CASSLDRETGELFF	TGTGCCAGCAGCTTAGACAGGGAGACCGGGGAGCTGTTTTTT
.	.	TRBV24-1	TRBJ2-3	CATSQPWAGRLRTDTQYF	TGTGCCACCAGTCAACCATGGGCAGGGAGGTTGCGCACAGATACGCAGTATTTT
.	few	TRBV7-3	TRBJ2-5	CASSLGGGGMYQETQYF	TGTGCCAGCAGCTTAGGAGGAGGTGGGATGTACCAAGAGACCCAGTACTTC
.	.	TRBV12-3/TRBV12-4	TRBJ2-7	CASSFQVGYEQYF	TGTGCCAGCAGTTTTCAGGTCGGCTACGAGCAGTACTTC
.	.	TRBV28	TRBJ2-5	CASRTDRNPRETQYF	TGTGCCAGCAGAACCGACAGAAACCCAAGAGAGACCCAGTACTTC
.	once	TRBV7-2	TRBJ1-3	CASSPHARGEGGNTIYF	TGTGCCAGCAGCCCTCACGCACGGGGGGAGGGTGGAAACACCATATATTTT
TRBD2	once	TRBV4-1	TRBJ2-2	CASSQGLAGVMAGELFF	TGCGCCAGCAGCCAAGGCCTAGCGGGGGTTATGGCCGGGGAGCTGTTTTTT
.	once	TRBV2	TRBJ1-6	CASIESSYNSPLHF	TGTGCCAGCATTGAGAGCTCCTATAATTCACCCCTCCACTTT
.	.	TRBV6-5	TRBJ2-7	CASTAEGGNSYEQYF	TGTGCCAGCACCGCCGAGGGGGGGAACTCCTACGAGCAGTACTTC
TRBD1	.	TRBV2	TRBJ1-1	CASRPQGATEAFF	TGTGCCAGCAGGCCACAGGGGGCCACTGAAGCTTTCTTT
TRBD2	.	TRBV24-1	TRBJ2-7	CATVPPLARGAYEQYF	TGTGCCACCGTCCCACCCCTAGCGCGGGGGGCCTACGAGCAGTACTTC